The present TCR beta chain was sequenced within a study of cytomegalovirus exposure and HLA in healthy donors. As for the study in general: Samples from HLA-typed donors yielded approximately 80 million unique TCRs in an early data release.

Germline CDR1 reads ENHRY; CDR2 reads SYGVKD. The CDR3 sequence is 19 residues long. J gave up 3 bases and V 2 bases, and 18 bases lay outside the gene matches. Vbeta (60) and Jbeta (13) primers were used in the PCR. Sequencing was performed with immunoSEQ multiplex PCR; in TCRdb, only in-frame clones are kept and a portion is missing. The sample contains more than 90,000 clones, around 84% of which appear only once. This clone was counted a single time. This sequence originates from a woman aged 40-49 years in good health and CMV-seronegative. The sequenced sample consisted of PBMCs. V gene TRBV10-3 combines with J gene TRBJ2-5; 7 bases fit TRBD1. CDR3 sequence: CAISEAELGHYGTEETQYF. Here the CDR3 DNA reads TGTGCCATCAGTGAGGCTGAGCTAGGCCACTACGGGACAGAAGAGACCCAGTACTTC.